The 15 T cell receptor beta chains presented below share a single source sample, sequenced in a study of blood T cell repertoires in COVID-19. Clones were read by immunoSEQ multiplex PCR, and TCRdb kept only the in-frame ones, dropping some. The table includes some 350,000 clones, approximately 90% detected once. The sample comprised peripheral blood. The receptor set was obtained from a woman aged 18-29 years who had recovered from COVID-19.

The chain uses TRBV5-1 and TRBJ2-1; 9 bases map to TRBD1. The junction had 3 bases not matched to a gene; V was cut back by 5 bases and J by 3 bases. The CDR3 contains 14 residues. The germline V gene has CDR1 SGHRS and CDR2 YFSETQ. The CDR3 reads CASSTGGYYNEQFF. CDR3 coding DNA: TGCGCCAGCAGTACAGGGGGCTACTACAATGAGCAGTTCTTC.

The chain links TRBV19 to TRBJ1-3; D is perhaps TRBD1 (6 bases). The germline V gene has CDR1 LNHDA and CDR2 SQIVND (reference sequence). The CDR3 has 16 amino acids. V lost 4 bases to trimming and J lost 0 bases, with 13 bases between them. As DNA, the CDR3 is TGTGCCAGTAGTAGGACGACAGGTCCCTCTGGAAACACCATATATTTT. This sequence encodes CASSRTTGPSGNTIYF.

This clone is a singleton in its sample. The chain employs TRBV15 and TRBJ1-3; D is ambiguous. V lost 1 base, J lost 4 bases, and 17 bases lay in between. Germline V gives CDR1 LNHNV, CDR2 YYDKDF (reference sequence). CDR3 length equals 17 residues. The CDR3 sequence is CATSRAGSIDGGNTIYF. CDR3 DNA sequence: TGTGCCACCAGCAGAGCTGGGAGTATCGACGGGGGAAACACCATATATTTT.

This chain connects TRBV6-5 to TRBJ2-1; 9 bases are shared with TRBD2. Germline values: CDR1 MNHEY, CDR2 SVGAGI. The CDR3 loop spans 16 amino acids. With V trimmed by 0 bases and J by 7 bases, 7 bases remained unmatched. DNA of the CDR3: TGTGCCAGCAGTTACTCGATGGCGGGAGGGGCGAATGAGCAGTTCTTC. Amino acids: CASSYSMAGGANEQFF.

The CDR3 bases are TGTGCCACCAGTGATTTAGAGGCCAGCTCCTACAATGAGCAGTTCTTC. Its translation is CATSDLEASSYNEQFF. This chain links TRBV24-1 with TRBJ2-1; D gene ambiguous. V lost 1 base to trimming and J lost 0 bases, with 9 bases between them. This CDR3 comprises 16 residues. Germline CDR1 is KGHDR and CDR2 is SFDVKD.

This chain links TRBV18 with TRBJ2-7; maybe TRBD1 (6 bases). Trimming pared 2 bases from V and 0 bases from J, leaving 11 bases between. Germline V gene sequence: CDR1 KGHSH, CDR2 LQKENI. This CDR3 has 15 amino acids. The CDR3 loop reads CASSPGGYGSYEQYV. The CDR3 nucleotides are TGTGCCAGCTCACCAGGGGGCTACGGCTCCTACGAGCAGTACGTC.

The J gene is TRBJ2-7, the V gene TRBV7-2; weak D call: TRBD2 (6 bases). CDR3 length equals 14 residues. Germline lookup yields CDR1 SGHTA and CDR2 FQGNSA. V lost 5 bases, J lost 6 bases, and 17 bases lay in between. CDR3 nucleotides: TGTGCCAGCAGCCCATCTGCGGGGCTGGTCGAGCAGTACGTC. Its protein product is CASSPSAGLVEQYV.

The chain has TRBV6-5 and TRBJ2-1; possibly TRBD2 for D (6 bases). Germline loops: CDR1 MNHEY, CDR2 SVGAGI. The CDR3 covers 15 residues. V shed 5 bases and J shed 3 bases, with 14 bases lying between them. In nucleotides, the CDR3 is TGTGCCAGCAGTAACACGGGACTCCACTACAATGAGCAGTTCTTC. Protein sequence: CASSNTGLHYNEQFF.

This sequence joins TRBV5-5 and TRBJ2-5; 10 nucleotides line up with TRBD1. The CDR3 is made up of 15 amino acids. CDR1 SGHKS and CDR2 YYEKEE come from the germline V gene (reference sequence). V was clipped by 4 bases and J by 3 bases; unmatched bases: 6. For the CDR3, the DNA is TGTGCCAGCAGCCTAACAGGGACAGGGGAAGAGACCCAGTACTTC. It is translated as CASSLTGTGEETQYF.

The chain combines TRBV11-2 with TRBJ1-4, with D unclear. V lost 1 base to trimming and J lost 8 bases, with 5 bases between them. The CDR3 sequence is 12 residues long. Germline V CDR1 and CDR2: SGHAT, FQNNGV. The CDR3 bases are TGTGCCAGCAGCTTAGGCGCCGAAAAACTGTTTTTT. As protein: CASSLGAEKLFF.

Concerning this clone itself: In the same sample, other DNA sequences code for this CDR3. The chain uses TRBV6-2 or TRBV6-3 and TRBJ1-2; 7 nucleotides line up with TRBD1. The CDR3 spans 12 residues. With 6 bases clipped from V and 5 bases from J, the junction kept 3 bases outside the gene matches. The germline V gene has CDR1 MNHEY and CDR2 SVGEGT. Written as DNA, the CDR3 is TGTGCCAGCAGCCCACAGGGGTATGGCTACACCTTC. Translated: CASSPQGYGYTF.

V is TRBV19 and J is TRBJ1-4; weak D call: TRBD1 (5 bases). V was clipped by 1 base and J by 3 bases, with 6 bases between them. This CDR3 spans 14 amino acids. The germline CDR1 and CDR2 sequences are LNHDA and SQIVND (reference sequence). The CDR3 sequence is CASSIGGANEKLFF. Written as DNA, the CDR3 is TGTGCCAGTAGTATAGGGGGGGCTAATGAAAAACTGTTTTTT.

The chain combines TRBV7-7 with TRBJ2-1, with 12 bases that match TRBD2. V shed 5 bases and J 6 bases; nucleotides not matched to a gene: 8. Germline V gene sequence: CDR1 SSHAT, CDR2 FNYEAQ (reference sequence). This CDR3 is 16 amino acids long. Written as DNA, the CDR3 is TGTGCCAGCAGCACCCGACTAGCGGGAGTACTCAATGAGCAGTTCTTC. This translates into CASSTRLAGVLNEQFF.

This rearrangement joins TRBV3-1 (or the pseudogene TRBV3-2) to TRBJ2-2, with 9 bases aligning to TRBD2. The length of the CDR3 is 16 residues. The V segment lost 8 bases and the J segment 2 bases; nucleotides outside the gene matches: 9. The germline CDR1 and CDR2 sequences are LGHDT and YNNKEL (reference sequence). The CDR3 loop reads CASYSSGTSNTGELFF. As DNA, the CDR3 is TGTGCCAGCTATAGCAGCGGGACTAGCAACACCGGGGAGCTGTTTTTT.

There are a few counts of this clone. The chain recombines TRBV7-2 with TRBJ1-6; D is ambiguous. Germline-derived CDR1 and CDR2 are SGHTA and FQGNSA. This CDR3 spans 14 amino acids. Trimming pared 2 bases from V and 11 bases from J, leaving 13 bases between. CDR3 bases: TGTGCCAGCAGCTTAAGCACACCAGGTCCACCCCTCCACTTT. Translation: CASSLSTPGPPLHF.